What follows is one T cell receptor (beta chain) and its context. Antigen specificity is unknown. These data originate in a study of T cell responses to AZD1222 COVID-19 vaccine. In the study overall: The analysis combined second doses at about 4 or about 12 weeks. Whole-study findings and limits: Spike-specific TCR breadth and depth went up after people got two AZD1222 doses. In a largely white British group with more females than males, clonal diversity was possibly underestimated. Reports indicate that nearly half of spike-specific TCRs are directed at unmutated variant regions.

TCRdb's table, derived via immunoSEQ multiplex PCR, lists solely in-frame clones and lacks some. The sample lists 150,000 or so clones, more than 85% occurring once. Sequenced here: peripheral blood, sampled on day 0 of AZD1222 vaccination. The clonotype comes from an adult in good health.

Here the CDR3 DNA reads TGTGCCAGCAGCCATCTTGGGTCGGATACGCAGTATTTT. It yields the protein CASSHLGSDTQYF. V and J are TRBV14 and TRBJ2-3; no clear D gene. This CDR3 region has 13 residues. V was trimmed by 3 bases and J by 6 bases, leaving 10 bases between them. CDR1 and CDR2 from the germline V gene are SGHDN and FVKESK.